This section outlines one T cell receptor (beta chain) sequence together with its context. The entry originates in a study of blood T cell repertoires in COVID-19. Original methodology: How many nucleated cells were present was estimated from reference gene primer amplification. This table comes from immunoSEQ multiplex PCR, and its TCRdb copy is limited to in-frame clones, with some not included. From that table come the V and J calls and clone size; the DNA was used to work out D and trimming. This table holds more than 150,000 clones, roughly 76% found once. Specimen: peripheral blood. This clonotype was obtained from a woman of 80 years or more with COVID-19, enrolled during active disease.

DNA for the CDR3: TGTGCCAGCAGTGAAGGGCGGATAAATTCACCCCTCCACTTT. Encoded protein: CASSEGRINSPLHF. The chain joins TRBV2 to TRBJ1-6; D is unresolved. V was cut by 1 base and J by 7 bases, with 8 bases left in between. Per germline, CDR1 SNHLY and CDR2 FYNNEI. The CDR3 contains 14 residues.